These 18 T cell receptor beta chains originate from one sample sequenced in a study of immune aging and cytomegalovirus after organ transplant. Their specific antigens are unknown. Time point given: five sample-tagged time points from pre-transplant (day -1) to day 368 post-transplant, pooled. BD Rhapsody targeted mRNA and AbSeq chemistry was used for microwell cell capture and library preparation. One entry per CDR3 protein, called by TCRdb with MiXCR from the single-cell sequencing reads. The data contain about 21,000 distinct CDR3 sequences, roughly a third of them singletons. Sequenced material: CMV peptide-activated CD4+ and CD8+ T cells sorted from blood, taken at five time points, pooled. Noted subset: sorted CD8+CD137+ and CD4+CD154+ T cells after about 13 h CMV IE-1 peptide stimulation. Source of these receptors: a female donor who had a heart transplant and CMV viremia.

With regard to this clonotype: At one boundary the junction diverges from the germline segment, which might be a read error. The chain combines TRBV5-1 with TRBJ2-5, with D perhaps TRBD2 (6 bases). There are 14 residues in the CDR3. The germline V gene has CDR1 SGHRS and CDR2 YFSETQ. The CDR3 protein is CASSLHRPRETQHF. Here the CDR3 DNA reads TGCGCCAGCAGCTTGCACAGGCCACGGGAGACCCAGCACTTC.

The chain uses TRBV12-3 or TRBV12-4 and TRBJ1-4, with D tentatively TRBD1 (5 bases). Trimming cost V 6 bases and J 5 bases, with 13 bases left between them. The CDR3 sequence is 14 residues long. The CDR3, as DNA: TGTGCCAGCAGAGACGGGGGACTGAATGAAAAACTGTTTTTT. This codes for CASRDGGLNEKLFF.

The J gene is TRBJ2-2, the V gene TRBV3-1; 8 bases map to TRBD2. Germline V gives CDR1 LGHDT, CDR2 YNNKEL (reference sequence). This CDR3 spans 18 amino acids. Unmatched junction bases numbered 12, after V lost 4 bases and J lost 2 bases. The CDR3 nucleotides read TGTGCCAGCAGCCTTTCGGGTAGCGGGGAGAGTAACACCGGGGAGCTGTTTTTT. Residues: CASSLSGSGESNTGELFF. The whole variable domain, filled in from reference TRBV3-1 and TRBJ2-2, reads DTAVSQTPKYLVTQMGNDKSIKCEQNLGHDTMYWYKQDSKKFLKIMFSYNNKELIINETVPNRFSPKSPDKAHLNLHINSLELGDSAVYFCASSLSGSGESNTGELFFGEGSRLTVL.

As concerns this clonotype: The junction differs from germline at one of its ends, possibly a read error. J is TRBJ2-7 and V is TRBV30; D unresolved. CDR1 and CDR2 from the germline V gene are GTSNPN and SVGIG (reference sequence). This CDR3 comprises 14 residues. CDR3 bases: TGTGCCTGGAGCAGGTCGTCCAGCTCCTACGGGCAGTACTTC. Translated: CAWSRSSSSYGQYF.

This clonotype was recorded a few times. The chain carries TRBV18 and TRBJ2-1; perhaps TRBD1 as D (6 bases). The CDR3 totals 12 residues. Germline V lookup: CDR1 KGHSH, CDR2 LQKENI. V shed 5 bases and J shed 7 bases, with 9 bases lying between them. This chain's CDR3 is CASSGTRNEQFF. The CDR3 nucleotides read TGTGCCAGCTCAGGGACAAGGAATGAGCAGTTCTTC.

The rearrangement joins TRBV28 to TRBJ2-7, with 12 bases fitting TRBD2. CDR3 size: 15 residues. Germline CDR1 MDHEN, CDR2 SYDVKM. The trim removed 6 bases at V and 2 bases at J, leaving 5 bases unmatched. This CDR3 reads CASSPPSGGAYEQYF. CDR3 in DNA: TGTGCCAGCAGCCCCCCTAGCGGGGGGGCCTACGAGCAGTACTTC.

The V call is TRBV23-1, the J call TRBJ2-1; no firm D call. TRBV23-1 is reported as an ORF; its role is uncertain. V dropped 1 base and J dropped 5 bases, with 15 bases sitting between them. The CDR3 has 16 amino acids. The DNA of the CDR3 is TGCGCCAGCAGTCAATTTATGGGCCCTACCGACAATGAGCAGTTCTTC. Translated, it gives CASSQFMGPTDNEQFF.

This clonotype was counted a few times. The chain combines TRBV6-2 or TRBV6-3 with TRBJ2-7; no reliable D call. Germline V gene lookup returns CDR1 MNHEY and CDR2 SVGEGT. This CDR3 has 14 residues. Trimming removed 6 bases at V and 6 bases at J, with 18 bases between. This CDR3 reads CASSRTPSTSEQYF. In nucleotides, the CDR3 is TGTGCCAGCAGCCGTACTCCCTCGACGAGCGAGCAGTACTTC.

This clonotype was recorded at least ten times. The chain links TRBV2 to TRBJ1-1, with 8 bases lining up with TRBD1. The CDR3 covers 17 residues. The V gene's germline CDR1 is SNHLY and CDR2 FYNNEI. V shed 6 bases, J shed 0 bases, and the junction held 12 bases outside the gene matches. The CDR3 DNA follows: TGTGCCAGCAGGGGGACAGAGACAGGGGCGCTGAACACTGAAGCTTTCTTT. Its translation is CASRGTETGALNTEAFF.

By frequency in the sample, this clonotype is medium-sized (0.01 to 0.1%). V usage is TRBV20-1 and J usage is TRBJ2-1; TRBD2 is a possible D gene (6 bases). The CDR3 runs 15 residues. Trimming removed 1 base at V and 6 bases at J, with 16 bases between. Germline lookup yields CDR1 DFQATT and CDR2 SNEGSKA (reference sequence). Here the CDR3 reads CSARVSGEQGNEQFF. Here the CDR3 DNA reads TGCAGTGCTAGAGTATCGGGGGAGCAGGGCAATGAGCAGTTCTTC.

V is TRBV5-5 and J is TRBJ2-1, with TRBD2 matching over 8 bases. The junction had 14 bases not matched to a gene; V was cut back by 3 bases and J by 9 bases. This CDR3 contains 16 residues. Germline V lookup: CDR1 SGHKS, CDR2 YYEKEE (reference sequence). The CDR3 here is CASSSASAGVYGEQFF. CDR3 bases: TGTGCCAGCAGCTCAGCCTCAGCGGGAGTTTACGGTGAGCAGTTCTTC.

This chain links TRBV6-1 with TRBJ1-5; D unresolved. The V end was cut by 4 bases, the J end by 0 bases, with 7 bases between. This CDR3 has 14 amino acids. Germline CDR1 and CDR2: MNHNS and SASEGT. CDR3 nucleotide sequence: TGTGCCAGCAGTGTTACAGATAGCAATCAGCCCCAGCATTTT. Encoded protein: CASSVTDSNQPQHF.

This clonotype was seen a handful of times. A read error may produce the germline difference seen at one junction end. This chain joins TRBV5-6 and TRBJ2-1, with D hard to call. The germline V gene encodes CDR1 SGHDT and CDR2 YYEEEE. This CDR3 is built from 12 residues. The DNA for the CDR3 is TGTGCCAGCAGCTTGTACGGATTTGAGCAGCTCTTC. Translating gives CASSLYGFEQLF.

There are a few counts of this clonotype. The chain is built from TRBV27 and TRBJ2-7; D may be TRBD1 or TRBD2 (5 bases each). The length of the CDR3 is 14 residues. Between the trimmed V and J ends, which lost 6 bases and 3 bases, there was a span of 15 bases. The germline V gene encodes CDR1 MNHEY and CDR2 SMNVEV (reference sequence). CDR3 region: CASSPWGTDYEQYF. DNA of the CDR3: TGTGCCAGCAGCCCCTGGGGGACCGACTACGAGCAGTACTTC.

As to this clonotype: A read error is the likely source, as a far larger clone sits one nucleotide away. This chain uses TRBV19 with TRBJ2-7; D is undetermined. The germline V gene encodes CDR1 LNHDA and CDR2 SQIVND (reference sequence). This CDR3 has 14 residues. CDR3 residues: CASSIDGELTFKYF. CDR3 nucleotide sequence: TGTGCCAGTAGTATAGATGGTGAACTGACTTTTAAGTATTTT. Supplemented by reference TRBV19 and TRBJ2-7, the full variable domain reads DGGITQSPKYLFRKEGQNVTLSCEQNLNHDAMYWYRQDPGQGLRLIYYSQIVNDFQKGDIAEGYSVSREKKESFPLTVTSAQKNPTAFYLCASSIDGELTFKYFGPGTRLTVT.

This clonotype is medium-sized within its sample. This sequence joins TRBV24-1 and TRBJ2-5; 15 bases are shared with TRBD2. Germline trimming cut 1 base from V and 5 bases from J; bases unmatched to any gene: 4. The CDR3 extends over 17 amino acids. Germline lookup yields CDR1 KGHDR and CDR2 SFDVKD. CDR3 sequence: CATSDFGGTSGRETQYF. The CDR3 DNA reads as TGTGCCACCAGTGATTTCGGCGGGACTAGCGGGAGGGAGACCCAGTACTTC.

This chain joins TRBV7-9 and TRBJ2-7; 12 nucleotides agree with TRBD2. The ends lost 5 bases at V and 1 base at J; junction bases unmatched: 9. Germline CDR1 SEHNR, CDR2 FQNEAQ (reference sequence). The length of the CDR3 is 17 residues. The CDR3: CASSPRLAGAGSYEQYF. Here the CDR3 DNA reads TGTGCCAGCAGCCCACGACTAGCGGGAGCTGGGTCCTACGAGCAGTACTTC.

This clonotype was seen a handful of times. V is TRBV2 and J is TRBJ2-3; perhaps D is TRBD1 or TRBD2 (5 bases each). The germline V gene has CDR1 SNHLY and CDR2 FYNNEI. Trimming shortened V by 7 bases and J by 4 bases, and 12 bases separated the two germline ends. CDR3 length: 13 amino acids. The DNA for the CDR3 is TGTGCCAGCAACCGGGACGAGGCAGATACGCAGTATTTT. It translates to CASNRDEADTQYF.